A selection of T cell receptor beta chains follows, all from one sample in a study of OX40 agonist ivuxolimab in advanced cancers. This table comes from immunoSEQ multiplex PCR, and its TCRdb copy is limited to in-frame clones, with some not included. The repertoire has tens of thousands of clones, about 91% of them found once; the top ten carry around 2.5%. The sample consisted of CD4+ or CD8+ T cells sorted from blood, taken in a trial of the OX40 agonist ivuxolimab. Source of these receptors: an adult with an advanced solid tumor such as melanoma, head and neck, liver or kidney cancer. Both conserved end residues are trimmed from each CDR3. D genes are given only for firm matches.

J gene: TRBJ2-2; D gene: .; V gene: TRBV6-1; CDR3 protein: ASSGFEVTGELF
J gene: TRBJ2-1; D gene: TRBD1; V gene: TRBV7-2; CDR3 protein: ASSTQGVYNEQF
J gene: TRBJ2-3; D gene: TRBD2; V gene: TRBV6-5; CDR3 protein: ASSSLAGPRQY
J gene: TRBJ1-5; D gene: .; V gene: TRBV28; CDR3 protein: ASRVGAQPQH
J gene: TRBJ2-7; D gene: .; V gene: TRBV18; CDR3 protein: ASSPPVSSNEQY
J gene: TRBJ2-7; D gene: .; V gene: TRBV11-2; CDR3 protein: ASSLNYASYEQY
J gene: TRBJ2-2; D gene: .; V gene: TRBV19; CDR3 protein: ASSISQGRLGTGELF
J gene: TRBJ2-2; D gene: .; V gene: TRBV18; CDR3 protein: ASSPPIGEDTGELF
J gene: TRBJ2-2; D gene: TRBD1; V gene: TRBV19; CDR3 protein: ASDRGGNTGELF
J gene: TRBJ2-1; D gene: TRBD2; V gene: TRBV28; CDR3 protein: ASRSFSGRSYNEQF
J gene: TRBJ1-1; D gene: .; V gene: TRBV5-6; CDR3 protein: ASSRDTEAF
J gene: TRBJ1-2; D gene: .; V gene: TRBV2; CDR3 protein: ASTTGGPNYGYT
J gene: TRBJ2-1; D gene: TRBD2; V gene: TRBV2; CDR3 protein: ASSGGLASEQF
J gene: TRBJ2-2; D gene: TRBD2; V gene: TRBV27; CDR3 protein: ASSQLASRGELF
J gene: TRBJ2-7; D gene: TRBD1; V gene: TRBV5-5; CDR3 protein: ASRSRDRAYEQY
J gene: TRBJ2-7; D gene: .; V gene: TRBV6-1; CDR3 protein: ASQRTVSSYEQY
J gene: TRBJ2-5; D gene: .; V gene: TRBV11-1; CDR3 protein: ASSSSDREETQY
J gene: TRBJ2-3; D gene: .; V gene: TRBV6-6; CDR3 protein: ASSSTPDTQY
J gene: TRBJ2-3; D gene: .; V gene: TRBV28; CDR3 protein: ASSRRAEGDTQY
J gene: TRBJ2-7; D gene: .; V gene: TRBV28; CDR3 protein: ASSPRGPEQY
J gene: TRBJ1-1; D gene: .; V gene: TRBV2; CDR3 protein: ASSEALRMKNTEAF
J gene: TRBJ2-1; D gene: TRBD1; V gene: TRBV11-3; CDR3 protein: ASSPGTGAYNEQF
J gene: TRBJ2-7; D gene: .; V gene: TRBV28; CDR3 protein: ASKEGKGRHTYEQY
J gene: TRBJ2-5; D gene: .; V gene: TRBV18; CDR3 protein: ASSPNGAIQETQY
J gene: TRBJ2-3; D gene: .; V gene: TRBV28; CDR3 protein: ASSLGRLRAQY
J gene: TRBJ2-7; D gene: .; V gene: TRBV29-1; CDR3 protein: SVSSSGYEQY
J gene: TRBJ1-1; D gene: .; V gene: TRBV30; CDR3 protein: AWSVQWGRGTEAF
J gene: TRBJ2-5; D gene: TRBD2; V gene: TRBV6-1; CDR3 protein: ASSGGGSPETQY
J gene: TRBJ2-7; D gene: TRBD1; V gene: TRBV5-4; CDR3 protein: ASSRTGNSEQY
J gene: TRBJ2-2; D gene: TRBD1; V gene: TRBV6-4; CDR3 protein: ASSTGVGGELF
J gene: TRBJ1-1; D gene: .; V gene: TRBV29-1; CDR3 protein: SVSWTDTAF
J gene: TRBJ2-6; D gene: .; V gene: TRBV18; CDR3 protein: ASSPRAPTSGANVLT
J gene: TRBJ1-4; D gene: .; V gene: TRBV7-9; CDR3 protein: ASSPRSTNEKLF
J gene: TRBJ1-2; D gene: .; V gene: TRBV29-1; CDR3 protein: SVYSGDGYT
J gene: TRBJ2-5; D gene: TRBD1; V gene: TRBV5-4; CDR3 protein: ASTRQGPGETQY
J gene: TRBJ1-2; D gene: TRBD1; V gene: TRBV28; CDR3 protein: ASSFQGAHGYT
J gene: TRBJ2-3; D gene: .; V gene: TRBV30; CDR3 protein: AWSRQASTDTQY
J gene: TRBJ1-1; D gene: .; V gene: TRBV6-1; CDR3 protein: ASSVSEDRPTEAF
J gene: TRBJ2-3; D gene: .; V gene: TRBV5-8; CDR3 protein: ASSLAGASTDTQY
J gene: TRBJ1-2; D gene: .; V gene: TRBV11-2; CDR3 protein: ASSLVNLARNRDGYT
J gene: TRBJ1-4; D gene: TRBD1; V gene: TRBV2; CDR3 protein: ASIQGVGEKLF
J gene: TRBJ2-6; D gene: .; V gene: TRBV2; CDR3 protein: ASSLGPSGANVLT
J gene: TRBJ2-1; D gene: TRBD2; V gene: TRBV6-5; CDR3 protein: ASRRLAEAYNEQF
J gene: TRBJ2-3; D gene: TRBD2; V gene: TRBV4-1; CDR3 protein: ASSQARFGLARSTDTQY